The 17 T cell receptor beta chains below were found in one sample sequenced in a study of blood T cell repertoires in COVID-19. The assay was immunoSEQ multiplex PCR, and TCRdb's table has in-frame clones only and misses some. This repertoire shows some 120,000 clones, 81% found once; its top ten account for roughly 10%. Sequencing input: peripheral blood. These receptors originate from a human donor in a cohort sampled during active COVID-19.

This rearrangement joins TRBV19 to TRBJ2-7; 8 bases match TRBD2. The ends lost 3 bases at V and 0 bases at J; junction bases unmatched: 10. The CDR3 is made up of 17 amino acids. Looked up from germline, CDR1 is LNHDA and CDR2 is SQIVND (reference sequence). The CDR3 sequence: CASSIGQGLGSSYEQYF. The CDR3, as DNA: TGTGCCAGTAGTATTGGGCAGGGACTAGGGAGCTCCTACGAGCAGTACTTC.

This chain links TRBV5-1 with TRBJ2-1, with TRBD2 identical over 8 bases. V was clipped by 0 bases and J by 6 bases; unmatched bases: 14. This CDR3 is built from 18 residues. Germline V gives CDR1 SGHRS, CDR2 YFSETQ. CDR3 amino acids: CASSLAAGGKSGGNEQFF. Here the CDR3 DNA reads TGCGCCAGCAGCTTGGCTGCGGGAGGCAAATCTGGTGGCAATGAGCAGTTCTTC.

The chain recombines TRBV7-2 with TRBJ2-7; 10 positions agree with TRBD1. Per the germline V gene, CDR1 is SGHTA and CDR2 is FQGNSA. J was trimmed by 1 base and V by 5 bases; bases with no gene match: 5. This CDR3 has 15 amino acids. CDR3 amino acids: CASSPRQGASYEQYF. The CDR3 DNA sequence: TGTGCCAGCAGCCCTCGACAGGGGGCTTCCTACGAGCAGTACTTC.

The chain recombines TRBV28 with TRBJ2-7; possibly TRBD1 for D (7 bases). Germline V gene sequence: CDR1 MDHEN, CDR2 SYDVKM. The V gene lost 6 bases and the J gene lost 2 bases, with 17 bases spanning the gap. CDR3 length equals 15 residues. In nucleotides, the CDR3 is TGTGCCAGCAGCCGCGGGACAGCTAAAACCTACGAGCAGTACTTC. Encoded protein: CASSRGTAKTYEQYF.

The chain uses TRBV25-1 and TRBJ1-6; no clear D. Germline CDR1 MGHDK, CDR2 SYGVNS. Between the trimmed V and J ends, which lost 5 bases and 0 bases, there was a span of 5 bases. The CDR3 spans 14 residues. This CDR3 reads CASSTSSYNSPLHF. In DNA, the CDR3 is TGTGCCAGCAGTACGAGCTCCTATAATTCACCCCTCCACTTT.

The chain carries TRBV14 and TRBJ1-1; maybe TRBD1 (6 bases). This CDR3 has 14 amino acids. V lost 1 base and J 7 bases, leaving 13 bases between the germline ends. Germline lookup yields CDR1 SGHDN and CDR2 FVKESK. As DNA, the CDR3 is TGTGCCAGCAGCCAAGTTAGGGGGAGTCATGAAGCTTTCTTT. It yields the protein CASSQVRGSHEAFF. Based on the CDR3 plus reference TRBV14 and TRBJ1-1, the full variable domain is EAGVTQFPSHSVIEKGQTVTLRCDPISGHDNLYWYRRVMGKEIKFLLHFVKESKQDESGMPNNRFLAERTGGTYSTLKVQPAELEDSGVYFCASSQVRGSHEAFFGQGTRLTVV.

V gene TRBV9 combines with J gene TRBJ2-7; the D gene is possibly TRBD1 (6 bases). Per germline, CDR1 SGDLS and CDR2 YYNGEE. The CDR3 spans 14 residues. V was trimmed by 2 bases and J by 0 bases, leaving 9 bases between them. The CDR3 here is CASSVRDTSYEQYF. CDR3 bases: TGTGCCAGCAGCGTCCGGGACACCTCCTACGAGCAGTACTTC.

The V call is TRBV2, the J call TRBJ2-2; 11 bases align to TRBD2. This CDR3 region has 17 residues. J lost 4 bases, V lost 6 bases, and 10 bases had no gene match. Germline V CDR1 and CDR2: SNHLY, FYNNEI. The CDR3, as DNA: TGTGCCAGCAGAGAACTACTAGCGGGGGATCGCACCGGGGAGCTGTTTTTT. The encoded protein is CASRELLAGDRTGELFF. Full variable domain (missing parts from reference TRBV2 and TRBJ2-2): EPEVTQTPSHQVTQMGQEVILRCVPISNHLYFYWYRQILGQKVEFLVSFYNNEISEKSEIFDDQFSVERPDGSNFTLKIRSTKLEDSAMYFCASRELLAGDRTGELFFGEGSRLTVL.

J is TRBJ1-6 and V is TRBV6-4; D remains ambiguous. V lost 6 bases and J 5 bases, leaving 11 bases between the germline ends. Looked up from germline, CDR1 is MRHNA and CDR2 is SNTAGT. The CDR3 totals 14 residues. The CDR3 DNA follows: TGTGCCAGCAGATCCGACAAAGATAATTCACCCCTCCACTTT. Translation: CASRSDKDNSPLHF.

This rearrangement joins TRBV3-1 (or the pseudogene TRBV3-2) to TRBJ1-3; tentatively, D is TRBD1 (5 bases). This CDR3 is built from 15 residues. V lost 5 bases to trimming and J lost 0 bases, with 11 bases between them. The V gene's germline CDR1 is LGHDT and CDR2 YNNKEL (reference sequence). CDR3 amino acids: CASSNAGGSGNTIYF. The CDR3 DNA follows: TGTGCCAGCAGCAATGCGGGGGGCTCTGGAAACACCATATATTTT.

The chain links TRBV6-5 to TRBJ1-5; D ambiguous. There are 14 residues in the CDR3. Germline-derived CDR1 and CDR2 are MNHEY and SVGAGI. Between the trimmed V and J ends, which lost 8 bases and 3 bases, there was a span of 14 bases. Written as DNA, the CDR3 is TGTGCCAGCGCCCTGGTTCCTAACAATCAGCCCCAGCATTTT. This gives the protein CASALVPNNQPQHF.

This chain links TRBV2 with TRBJ2-1; TRBD2 aligns across 7 bases. V gave up 3 bases and J gave up 3 bases; unmatched junction bases: 2. CDR1 and CDR2 from the germline V gene are SNHLY and FYNNEI. This CDR3 has 14 residues. For the CDR3, the DNA is TGTGCCAGCAGTGATCTAGCGGACTACAATGAGCAGTTCTTC. Translating gives CASSDLADYNEQFF.

In regard to this clone: Its ends do not fully match the called genes, so a read error is possible. In DNA, the CDR3 is TGCGCCAGCAGCCGCGGGGCCGGGGGGGGGTATGGCTACACCTTC. Translating it yields CASSRGAGGGYGYTF. The chain joins TRBV7-3 to TRBJ1-2; D possibly corresponds to TRBD1 (5 bases). Germline CDR1 is SGHTA and CDR2 is FQGTGA. This CDR3 contains 15 residues.

This chain connects TRBV29-1 to TRBJ2-7; D perhaps matches TRBD1 (6 bases). The CDR3 has 13 residues. Germline V CDR1 and CDR2: SQVTM, ANQGSEA. The ends were cut back, 3 bases at V and 7 bases at J, with 16 bases in the middle. The CDR3 spells CSVELQGLGEQYF. The CDR3 bases are TGCAGCGTTGAGTTACAGGGTCTGGGGGAGCAGTACTTC.

The rearrangement links TRBV7-2 to TRBJ2-7; 14 nucleotides match TRBD2. Per the germline V gene, CDR1 is SGHTA and CDR2 is FQGNSA. With 3 bases clipped from V and 2 bases from J, the junction kept 3 bases outside the gene matches. The CDR3 covers 16 residues. CDR3 protein: CASSFAGLAGAYEQYF. In DNA form, the CDR3 reads TGTGCCAGCAGCTTTGCGGGACTAGCGGGAGCCTACGAGCAGTACTTC.

V and J are TRBV28 and TRBJ2-1, with a weak D call TRBD2 (5 bases). Germline V gene lookup returns CDR1 MDHEN and CDR2 SYDVKM. This CDR3 spans 18 amino acids. The V gene lost 1 base and the J gene lost 0 bases, with 16 bases spanning the gap. The CDR3 nucleotides are TGTGCCAGCAGTTTATTTAACGGGAAGACCCGCTCCTACAATGAGCAGTTCTTC. It yields the protein CASSLFNGKTRSYNEQFF.

This chain uses TRBV6-5 with TRBJ2-7, with a weak D call TRBD2 (6 bases). In germline, CDR1 is MNHEY, CDR2 SVGAGI. Trimming took 11 bases from V and 3 from J, leaving 14 bases between them. This CDR3 is 12 amino acids long. The CDR3 reads CAAKGSGYEQYF. The CDR3 DNA reads TGTGCCGCGAAGGGTAGCGGCTACGAGCAGTACTTC.